This TCR beta chain stems from a study of T cell repertoires in cytomegalovirus infection (dated by TCRdb to 2018 to 2020). In terms of the full investigation: Peptide stimulations targeted recently identified HLA-C-restricted CMV epitopes, whose presentation resists viral immunomodulation, together with well-studied HLA-B-restricted epitopes. Donor HLA type was relevant to the analysis, as public TCR beta signatures indicated carriage of CMV infection together with the matching HLA type. What the authors observed across the whole study: Carriers of CMV infection plus the relevant HLA type were discriminated by the cumulative frequency of public TCR beta family members in the study cohort and in an independent approximately 360-donor cohort. The ex vivo response was dominated by HLA-C-restricted CMV-specific TCR beta clonotypes, and the single most frequent clonotype in two of eight donors was supplied by these HLA-C-restricted clonotypes.

In light of the paper, this sample's treatment or condition label describes: in vitro stimulation with specific CMV peptide epitopes to enrich CMV-specific T cells. The sample was run on an Illumina HiSeq 1500. The raw public data were reprocessed by TCRdb itself: fastp quality trimming at Q25, MiXCR clonotype calling, in-frame beta chains only. When rows share a CDR3 protein, they turn into one entry using the most common DNA and genes. Across this sample there are a few hundred thousand distinct CDR3 sequences, with 20% to 30% seen only once. Clones ranked in the top ten supply 13% of the sample. Concerning this clonotype itself: No cognate antigen has been identified for it. Per-base quality was not reported, and no clone a single base away is much larger than it.

Inclusive of the bounding cysteine and valine, the CDR3 is 15 residues long. Only the CDR3 part of the read is kept: 45 bases, read in frame from the first base. V is pared back by 4 bases and J by 2 bases, with 15 bases lying between the germline termini. Taken from the germline V gene, the CDR1 and CDR2 loops are SGHDN and FVKESK. The specimen was cultured PBMCs, collected from culture after CMV antigen stimulation. The chain was built from TRBV14 and TRBJ2-7, with a tentative D gene TRBD1 over 5 matching bases. This sequence was found in a human donor in good health (CMV status not recorded). Some clones in this sample may be carry-over from other donors' samples. The DNA sequence is given as TGTGCCAGCAGCCTGACCTCGGCAGGGACCTACGAGCAGTACGTC. This yields the protein CASSLTSAGTYEQYV.